This TCR beta chain stems from a study of CDR3 diversity in severe acne. MiXCR was run by TCRdb on the PCR reads, yielding one entry per CDR3 protein. Among about 93,000 distinct CDR3 sequences listed, over 45% were seen once. This clonotype is medium-sized within its sample. This CDR3 is built from 16 residues. Germline V gene lookup returns CDR1 DFQATT and CDR2 SNEGSKA (reference sequence). V gave up 0 bases and J gave up 6 bases; unmatched junction bases: 9. The V and J genes are TRBV20-1 and TRBJ2-7; TRBD1 matches 12 bases. The specimen sequenced was blood. The receptor was isolated from a male donor in good health, serving as a control. CDR3 sequence: CSARDGEGTGGSEQYF. CDR3 in DNA: TGCAGTGCTAGAGATGGGGAAGGGACAGGGGGCTCCGAGCAGTACTTC.